Each of the 4 T cell receptor beta chains below was sequenced from the same sample in a study of Graves' ophthalmopathy and Graves' hyperthyroidism. The authors amplified TCR beta CDR3 regions, and they did so from RNA transcripts for repertoire sequencing. HTBI primers were used in a first-round RT-PCR, which preceded a second-round multiplex PCR. TCRdb analysed the multiplex PCR reads with MiXCR anew, one entry per CDR3 protein. The sample consists of roughly 500,000 distinct CDR3 sequences, 14% of them appearing once. Sequenced input: blood. The receptors stem from a woman aged 30 to 39 with Graves' ophthalmopathy.

Comment on this clonotype: A much larger clone differs by one base, so this may be a read error. The CDR3 does not end in the conserved phenylalanine or tryptophan, so this is likely a read error. This chain uses TRBV6-1 with TRBJ1-1; possibly TRBD1 for D (6 bases). Germline CDR1 reads MNHNS; CDR2 reads SASEGT. The V end lost 5 bases, the J end lost 5 bases, and 12 bases lay between the germline ends. The CDR3 spans 13 residues. CDR3 DNA sequence: TGTGCCAGCAGTACACAGGGAGATACTGAAGCTTTCTAT. The encoded protein is CASSTQGDTEAFY.

This clonotype was counted at least ten times. This chain joins TRBV5-1 and TRBJ2-5; possibly TRBD1 or TRBD2 for D (5 bases each). The CDR3 consists of 15 residues. Trimming left V 4 bases short and J 3 bases short, with 16 bases between. The germline gives CDR1 SGHRS, CDR2 YFSETQ. CDR3 in DNA: TGCGCCAGCAGCGATGGGACGTGGAGGAAAGAGACCCAGTACTTC. As protein: CASSDGTWRKETQYF.

There are many counts of this clonotype. V usage is TRBV6-5 and J usage is TRBJ1-1, with 7 bases identical to TRBD1. Unmatched junction bases numbered 7, after V lost 4 bases and J lost 5 bases. The CDR3 totals 14 residues. Germline assignment: CDR1 MNHEY and CDR2 SVGAGI. CDR3 protein: CASSFRGGLTEAFF. The CDR3 region has the DNA TGTGCCAGCAGTTTCCGAGGGGGCCTTACTGAAGCTTTCTTT.

This clonotype came up many times. V usage is TRBV6-5 and J usage is TRBJ1-2, with D possibly being TRBD1 (6 bases). V was shortened by 6 bases and J by 2 bases, with 16 bases between the two germline ends. Germline V gene sequence: CDR1 MNHEY, CDR2 SVGAGI. The CDR3 has 15 amino acids. The CDR3 reads CASSLGQTVNYGYTF. CDR3 nucleotides: TGTGCCAGCAGCCTCGGACAGACAGTGAACTATGGCTACACCTTC.